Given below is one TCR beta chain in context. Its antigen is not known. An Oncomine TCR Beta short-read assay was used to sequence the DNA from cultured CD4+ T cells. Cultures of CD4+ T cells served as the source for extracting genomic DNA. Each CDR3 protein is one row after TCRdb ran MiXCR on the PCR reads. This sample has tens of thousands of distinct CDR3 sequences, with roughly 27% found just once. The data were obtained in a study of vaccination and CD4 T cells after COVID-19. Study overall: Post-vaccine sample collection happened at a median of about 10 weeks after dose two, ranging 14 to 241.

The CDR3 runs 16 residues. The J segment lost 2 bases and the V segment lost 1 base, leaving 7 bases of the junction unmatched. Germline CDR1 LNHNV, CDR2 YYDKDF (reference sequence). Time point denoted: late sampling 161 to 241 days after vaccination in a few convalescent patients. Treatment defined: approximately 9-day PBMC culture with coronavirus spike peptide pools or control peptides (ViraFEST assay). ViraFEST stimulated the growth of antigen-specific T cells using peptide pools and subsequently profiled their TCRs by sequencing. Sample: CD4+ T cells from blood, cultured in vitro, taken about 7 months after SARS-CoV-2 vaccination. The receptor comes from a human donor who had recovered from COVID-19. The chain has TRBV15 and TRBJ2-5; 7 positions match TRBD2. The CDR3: CATSRGGGSLQETQYF. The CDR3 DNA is TGTGCCACCAGCAGAGGGGGCGGGAGTTTGCAAGAGACCCAGTACTTC.